This T cell receptor (beta chain) was retrieved from a study of cytomegalovirus exposure and HLA in healthy donors. This PCR relied on a set of 60 Vbeta primers and 13 Jbeta primers. Profiling relied on immunoSEQ multiplex PCR, and the TCRdb table lists in-frame clones only, not all of them. The sample totals roughly 120,000 clones; its top ten clones hold approximately 0.93%. V lost 4 bases, J lost 4 bases, and 5 bases stayed unmatched. Germline V gives CDR1 SQVTM, CDR2 ANQGSEA. The CDR3 runs to 14 residues. The rearrangement uses TRBV29-1 and TRBJ1-5; 9 bases align to TRBD1. This clonotype was sampled from a man in his late teens or twenties in good health and CMV-seronegative. The specimen sequenced was PBMCs. CDR3 in amino acids: CSVAFGTGNQPQHF. CDR3 coding DNA: TGCAGCGTTGCATTTGGGACAGGGAATCAGCCCCAGCATTTT.